This TCR beta chain derives from a study of early T cells in non-severe SARS-CoV-2 infection. Across the whole study: Sequencing targeted bulk RNA from unsorted whole blood, leaving chains unpaired. Points from the study as a whole: Reliance on VDJdb matching favored anti-spike CD8 responses; private and CD4 specificities were missed.

Molecules of cDNA were individually given unique molecular identifiers that were attached to them. TCRdb itself ran the 5' RACE reads through MiXCR, one entry per CDR3 protein. The sample shows around 93,000 distinct CDR3 sequences, around 12% of them seen only once. J was trimmed by 5 bases and V by 4 bases; bases with no gene match: 10. The CDR3 spans 15 residues. Germline values: CDR1 SGHNT, CDR2 YYREEE (reference sequence). Remarks on this clonotype: No antigen is known for it.

The sequence came from an adult who was a healthcare worker with PCR-confirmed SARS-CoV-2 infection or an uninfected control (not recorded which). The chain links TRBV5-4 to TRBJ2-5; 8 positions agree with TRBD2. This specimen was whole blood, taken at baseline. The CDR3 coding sequence is TGTGCCAGCAGCCATGTGGCGGGAGGTGGGGAGACCCAGTACTTC. Its translation is CASSHVAGGGETQYF.